This paragraph reports one TCR beta chain. Each CDR3 protein is one row after TCRdb ran MiXCR on the 5' RACE reads. Of about 48,000 distinct CDR3 sequences detected, about a fifth appear once; the ten largest clones hold more than 2.5%. These data belong to a study of chronic HIV infection and antiretroviral therapy. Trimming cost V 1 base and J 0 bases; bases outside gene matches: 9. From germline, CDR1 is SGHAT and CDR2 FQNNGV. This CDR3 contains 19 residues. The source is an adult who had HIV and had not received antiretroviral therapy, or was an uninfected healthy control (not recorded which). The sample comprised peripheral blood. This sequence joins TRBV11-2 and TRBJ2-2; 9 bases match TRBD2. In nucleotides, the CDR3 is TGTGCCAGCAGCTTAGTGACTAGCGGAGACTACGCGAACACCGGGGAGCTGTTTTTT. Protein sequence: CASSLVTSGDYANTGELFF. Complete variable domain (other parts from reference TRBV11-2 and TRBJ2-2): EAGVAQSPRYKIIEKRQSVAFWCNPISGHATLYWYQQILGQGPKLLIQFQNNGVVDDSQLPKDRFSAERLKGVDSTLKIQPAKLEDSAVYLCASSLVTSGDYANTGELFFGEGSRLTVL.